The 8 T cell receptor beta chains below all came from one sample that was sequenced in a study of metastatic and nonmetastatic thyroid tumors. All patients were untreated before thyroid surgery. MiXCR re-clonotyped the PCR reads for TCRdb. The table includes about 23,000 clones, about a quarter detected once. The material sequenced was tumor tissue. These receptors came from a female donor with papillary thyroid cancer or a benign thyroid nodule (not recorded which). Some clones in this sample may be carry-over from other donors' samples.

Turning to this clone: The junction does not match germline at one end; this may be a read error. V usage is TRBV20-1 and J usage is TRBJ2-4; 11 bases agree with TRBD2. This CDR3 has 14 amino acids. Germline loops: CDR1 DFQATT, CDR2 SNEGSKA (reference sequence). As DNA, the CDR3 is TGCAGTGCTAGTAGCGGGGGGGCAAAAAACATTCGGTACTTC. As protein: CSASSGGAKNIRYF.

V gene TRBV5-1 combines with J gene TRBJ2-3; 9 bases line up with TRBD1. V was pared by 0 bases and J by 1 base, with 6 bases of the junction left unmatched. In germline, CDR1 is SGHRS, CDR2 YFSETQ. The CDR3 has 17 amino acids. Written as DNA, the CDR3 is TGCGCCAGCAGCTTGGCTTGGACAGGGGACGGCACAGATACGCAGTATTTT. It yields the protein CASSLAWTGDGTDTQYF.

In its sample, this clone was seen many times. CDR3 loop: CAWSVRPGQGRPEQYF. The CDR3 region has the DNA TGTGCCTGGAGTGTACGACCGGGACAGGGCCGGCCCGAGCAGTACTTC. The J gene is TRBJ2-7, the V gene TRBV30; TRBD1 matches at 9 bases. Germline CDR1 and CDR2: GTSNPN and SVGIG (reference sequence). The junction had 12 bases not matched to a gene; V was cut back by 0 bases and J by 6 bases. The CDR3 is made up of 16 amino acids.

This clone is medium-sized (0.01 to 0.1%) in the sample. V and J are TRBV20-1 and TRBJ1-2; 8 positions match TRBD1. V lost 3 bases, J lost 0 bases, and 15 bases stayed unmatched. The CDR3 covers 18 residues. Germline lookup yields CDR1 DFQATT and CDR2 SNEGSKA (reference sequence). DNA of the CDR3: TGCAGTGCTAGGGATTTCTCAGGGGGCGCCCGGACTAACTATGGCTACACCTTC. Translated: CSARDFSGGARTNYGYTF.

At least ten counts were recorded for this clone. V is TRBV5-1 and J is TRBJ1-1; D unclear. V was clipped by 6 bases and J by 1 base, with 10 bases between them. The CDR3 is 13 amino acids. CDR1 is SGHRS, CDR2 YFSETQ, per germline. The CDR3 nucleotides read TGCGCCAGCAAGCCGACCGGGAACACTGAAGCTTTCTTT. Amino acids: CASKPTGNTEAFF.

Judged by abundance, this clone is medium-sized. The chain couples TRBV7-6 to TRBJ2-7; 11 bases agree with TRBD1. The CDR3 contains 16 residues. CDR1 and CDR2 from the germline V gene are SGHVS and FNYEAQ. The J segment lost 6 bases and the V segment lost 2 bases, leaving 9 bases of the junction unmatched. CDR3 in DNA: TGTGCCAGCAGCTTACAACCCGGACAGGGGGCTTCCGAGCAGTACTTC. Amino acids: CASSLQPGQGASEQYF. Supplemented by reference TRBV7-6 and TRBJ2-7, the full variable domain reads GAGVSQSPRYKVTKRGQDVALRCDPISGHVSLYWYRQALGQGPEFLTYFNYEAQQDKSGLPNDRFSAERPEGSISTLTIQRTEQRDSAMYRCASSLQPGQGASEQYFGPGTRLTVT.

This clone was detected only a few times. The rearrangement links TRBV27 to TRBJ2-7; D is ambiguous. Looked up from germline, CDR1 is MNHEY and CDR2 is SMNVEV (reference sequence). The CDR3 spans 12 residues. The V gene lost 7 bases and the J gene lost 3 bases, with 10 bases spanning the gap. In nucleotides, the CDR3 is TGTGCCAGCATTTCTACAGTCTACGAGCAGTACTTC. Translation: CASISTVYEQYF.

This clone is labeled medium-sized (0.01 to 0.1%). The genes are TRBV12-3 or TRBV12-4 and TRBJ2-5, with 12 bases fitting TRBD2. Unmatched junction bases numbered 7, after V lost 7 bases and J lost 4 bases. The CDR3 length is 15 residues. The DNA for the CDR3 is TGTGCCAGCACCCTCGGACTAGCGGGGATAGAGACCCAGTACTTC. It yields the protein CASTLGLAGIETQYF.